This passage covers 25 T cell receptor beta chains from one sample sequenced in a study of OX40 agonist ivuxolimab in advanced cancers. Library preparation used the immunoSEQ multiplex PCR assay. TCRdb obtained this table from immuneACCESS and retained in-frame rearrangements with V and J assigned. These tables miss some clones; where compared with another copy, unresolved V genes account for less than half of the shortfall, and the remainder is unexplained. The table for this sample lists under 80,000 clones; roughly 80% of them were counted only once. The ten largest clones add up to about 1.1% of the sample. The specimen was CD4+ or CD8+ T cells sorted from blood, collected in a trial of the OX40 agonist ivuxolimab. These receptors came from an adult with an advanced solid tumor such as melanoma, head and neck, liver or kidney cancer.

The CDR3 loop is CASSIPQGEQYF. CDR3 bases: TGTGCCAGCAGCATACCGCAGGGGGAGCAGTACTTC. The chain carries TRBV4-2 and TRBJ2-7, with a possible D match to TRBD1 (6 bases). Germline V gene lookup returns CDR1 LGHNA and CDR2 YNFKEQ. This CDR3 comprises 12 residues. With 5 bases removed from V and 7 bases from J, the gap between germline ends came to 12 bases.

The rearrangement uses TRBV18 and TRBJ2-5; weak D call: TRBD1 (6 bases). The V gene's germline CDR1 is KGHSH and CDR2 LQKENI. Trimming removed 2 bases from V and 2 bases from J, with 9 bases in between. The CDR3 sequence is 14 residues long. In nucleotides, the CDR3 is TGTGCCAGCTCACCAAGGGGGAGACAAGAGACCCAGTACTTC. Its protein product is CASSPRGRQETQYF.

Concerning this clone itself: It is unclear where the CDR3 begins or ends on the DNA, so no DNA is shown, and the CDR3 is as TCRdb lists it. Other DNA sequences in the same sample also yield this CDR3. The J gene is TRBJ1-4, the V gene TRBV6-5. The CDR3 numbers 14 amino acids, ends counted. Germline-derived CDR1 and CDR2 are MNHEY and SVGAGI. The CDR3 region is CASSSSATNEKLFF.

This chain connects TRBV12-5 to TRBJ2-1, with D maybe TRBD1 (6 bases). The CDR3 runs 15 residues. CDR1 and CDR2 from the germline V gene are LGHNT and FRNRAP. The V end lost 3 bases, the J end lost 2 bases, and 11 bases lay between the germline ends. CDR3: CASGFQGKTYNEQFF. CDR3 nucleotides: TGTGCTAGTGGTTTTCAGGGGAAAACCTACAATGAGCAGTTCTTC.

The chain is built from TRBV7-9 and TRBJ2-1; D may match TRBD1 or TRBD2 (6 bases each). Germline V gives CDR1 SEHNR, CDR2 FQNEAQ (reference sequence). The CDR3 spans 15 residues. The V end lost 5 bases, the J end lost 3 bases, and 14 bases lay between the germline ends. The CDR3 reads CASSMKGGIYNEQFF. The CDR3 region has the DNA TGTGCCAGCAGCATGAAAGGGGGGATCTACAATGAGCAGTTCTTC. Full variable domain (missing parts from reference TRBV7-9 and TRBJ2-1): DTGVSQNPRHKITKRGQNVTFRCDPISEHNRLYWYRQTLGQGPEFLTYFQNEAQLEKSRLLSDRFSAERPKGSFSTLEIQRTEQGDSAMYLCASSMKGGIYNEQFFGPGTRLTVL.

The genes are TRBV11-2 and TRBJ1-6; D is unresolved. The CDR3 has 15 residues. V was clipped by 1 base and J by 7 bases, with 11 bases between them. Germline V gene lookup returns CDR1 SGHAT and CDR2 FQNNGV. The CDR3 nucleotides read TGTGCCAGCAGCTTAGTGGGGATCAAAAATTCACCCCTCCACTTT. This codes for CASSLVGIKNSPLHF.

This sequence joins TRBV27 and TRBJ1-2; 8 positions match TRBD1. V lost 6 bases to trimming and J lost 7 bases; unmatched junction nucleotides: 1. This CDR3 spans 11 amino acids. Germline CDR1 reads MNHEY; CDR2 reads SMNVEV (reference sequence). DNA for the CDR3: TGTGCCAGCAGCACAGGGGGTGGCTACACCTTC. Translating gives CASSTGGGYTF.

The chain links TRBV28 to TRBJ2-7; tentative D call: TRBD2 (6 bases). V was trimmed by 6 bases and J by 5 bases, leaving 17 bases between them. The CDR3 has 14 amino acids. The germline CDR1 and CDR2 sequences are MDHEN and SYDVKM. The CDR3 region has the DNA TGTGCCAGCAGAACCCAGGCGGGGATCCACGAGCAGTACTTC. Residues: CASRTQAGIHEQYF.

The chain employs TRBV19 and TRBJ1-2; 9 bases align to TRBD1. This CDR3 region has 14 residues. Germline lookup yields CDR1 LNHDA and CDR2 SQIVND (reference sequence). V lost 8 bases and J lost 6; bases outside the gene matches: 10. CDR3 protein: CASGDRVTLHGYTF. In DNA, the CDR3 is TGTGCCAGTGGGGACAGGGTAACCCTTCATGGCTACACCTTC.

The chain links TRBV6-5 to TRBJ1-1; no firm D call. The CDR3 has 13 amino acids. Germline values: CDR1 MNHEY, CDR2 SVGAGI. Between the trimmed V and J ends, which lost 7 bases and 1 base, there was a span of 10 bases. In DNA form, the CDR3 reads TGTGCCAGCACCGCTTCCGGGAACACTGAAGCTTTCTTT. Protein: CASTASGNTEAFF.

Of note for this clone: In the same sample, other DNA sequences code for this CDR3. The chain has TRBV18 and TRBJ2-5, with no clear D. Trimming removed 2 bases at V and 5 bases at J, with 3 bases between. CDR1 KGHSH and CDR2 LQKENI come from the germline V gene. The CDR3 sequence is 11 residues long. Here the CDR3 reads CASSPKETQYF. In DNA form, the CDR3 reads TGTGCCAGCTCACCAAAGGAGACCCAGTACTTC.

V and J are TRBV9 and TRBJ1-2; weak D call: TRBD1 (6 bases). Germline CDR1 and CDR2: SGDLS and YYNGEE. The CDR3 contains 13 residues. V was cut by 4 bases and J by 6 bases, with 13 bases left in between. This chain's CDR3 is CASSQQGYDGYTF. CDR3 DNA sequence: TGTGCCAGCAGCCAACAGGGTTATGATGGCTACACCTTC.

The CDR3 sequence: CASSPGRGRGNQETQYF. CDR3 DNA sequence: TGTGCCAGCAGCCCGGGTAGGGGCAGGGGGAACCAAGAGACCCAGTACTTC. V is TRBV27 and J is TRBJ2-5; 7 nucleotides line up with TRBD1. From germline, CDR1 is MNHEY and CDR2 SMNVEV (reference sequence). The CDR3 length is 17 residues. Trimming removed 6 bases from V and 0 bases from J; junction bases left unmatched: 13.

The CDR3 DNA sequence: TGTGCCTGGAGTAAGGGACGGTCCTACGAGCAGTACTTC. Amino acid sequence: CAWSKGRSYEQYF. This chain links TRBV30 with TRBJ2-7; D possibly uses TRBD1 or TRBD2 (5 bases each). The CDR3 is 13 residues long. Germline CDR1 reads GTSNPN; CDR2 reads SVGIG (reference sequence). The V end was cut by 2 bases, the J end by 1 base, with 9 bases between.

This clone was counted a single time. The chain employs TRBV5-5 and TRBJ1-4; tentative D call: TRBD1 (6 bases). Deletions cut 2 bases from V and 5 bases from J, with 16 bases between. This CDR3 region has 16 residues. Germline V gene sequence: CDR1 SGHKS, CDR2 YYEKEE (reference sequence). The CDR3 DNA reads as TGTGCCAGCAGCTTAGGACAGTCCCCCGCCAATGAAAAACTGTTTTTT. Protein: CASSLGQSPANEKLFF.

The chain employs TRBV5-1 and TRBJ2-5; D ambiguous. V lost 4 bases, J lost 1 base, and 5 bases lay in between. CDR3 size: 12 residues. CDR1 and CDR2 from the germline V gene are SGHRS and YFSETQ. DNA of the CDR3: TGCGCCAGCAGCCCGGCCCAAGAGACCCAGTACTTC. Amino acid sequence: CASSPAQETQYF.

Here the CDR3 reads CASSRYGTTPAGELFF. CDR3 coding DNA: TGTGCCAGCAGCCGCTACGGGACTACGCCCGCCGGGGAGCTGTTTTTT. The chain recombines TRBV5-6 with TRBJ2-2, with 7 bases identical to TRBD2. This CDR3 region has 16 residues. Germline lookup yields CDR1 SGHDT and CDR2 YYEEEE. Losses at the gene ends were 4 bases for V and 6 bases for J; bases not matched to a gene: 12.

This clone was seen just once. V usage is TRBV27 and J usage is TRBJ2-5; D remains ambiguous. V lost 4 bases, J lost 1 base, and 16 bases lay in between. This CDR3 is built from 16 residues. Germline lookup yields CDR1 MNHEY and CDR2 SMNVEV (reference sequence). CDR3 residues: CASSSQLRAPQETQYF. As DNA, the CDR3 is TGTGCCAGCAGTTCGCAACTCCGGGCCCCCCAAGAGACCCAGTACTTC.

This clone was seen once. This sequence joins TRBV28 and TRBJ2-2, with D unclear. V was clipped by 1 base and J by 7 bases, with 10 bases between them. The length of the CDR3 is 14 residues. Germline CDR1 and CDR2: MDHEN and SYDVKM. The CDR3 reads CASSLFPSNGELFF. The CDR3, as DNA: TGTGCCAGCAGTTTATTTCCCAGCAACGGGGAGCTGTTTTTT.

V is TRBV27 and J is TRBJ2-6; D is ambiguous. The CDR3 is 16 residues long. V was trimmed by 2 bases and J by 0 bases, leaving 8 bases between them. Germline CDR1 is MNHEY and CDR2 is SMNVEV (reference sequence). The CDR3 bases are TGTGCCAGCAGTTTAGGGGTCCTCTCTGGGGCCAACGTCCTGACTTTC. It yields the protein CASSLGVLSGANVLTF.

The chain is built from TRBV6-1 and TRBJ2-5; the match to TRBD2 covers 13 bases. Per germline, CDR1 MNHNS and CDR2 SASEGT. V lost 1 base to trimming and J lost 4 bases; unmatched junction nucleotides: 6. CDR3 length: 17 residues. The CDR3 reads CASSEGRTSGGRETQYF. The CDR3 nucleotides are TGTGCCAGCAGTGAAGGCAGGACTAGCGGGGGACGAGAGACCCAGTACTTC.

V gene TRBV5-5 combines with J gene TRBJ2-3; TRBD2 matches at 10 bases. CDR3 size: 17 residues. The trim removed 0 bases at V and 6 bases at J, leaving 10 bases unmatched. The V gene's germline CDR1 is SGHKS and CDR2 YYEKEE (reference sequence). In DNA form, the CDR3 reads TGTGCCAGCAGCTTGGGTATTAGCGGGGGGCCCTATGATACGCAGTATTTT. The encoded protein is CASSLGISGGPYDTQYF.

This clone was seen a few times. DNA of the CDR3: TGCGCCAGCAGCTCCGTGTCGGACTATGGCTACACCTTC. Its protein product is CASSSVSDYGYTF. The chain combines TRBV5-1 with TRBJ1-2; D ambiguous. The CDR3 has 13 residues. V lost 3 bases, J lost 3 bases, and 9 bases lay in between. Germline CDR1 is SGHRS and CDR2 is YFSETQ.

V is TRBV5-5 and J is TRBJ1-4; 8 bases are shared with TRBD1. Germline V gene sequence: CDR1 SGHKS, CDR2 YYEKEE (reference sequence). The CDR3 is 16 residues long. The junction had 7 bases not matched to a gene; V was cut back by 2 bases and J by 4 bases. In DNA form, the CDR3 reads TGTGCCAGCAGCTTTCGAGGGACAGGCCTTAATGAAAAACTGTTTTTT. Its translation: CASSFRGTGLNEKLFF.

This sequence joins TRBV6-6 and TRBJ2-5; 8 nucleotides match TRBD1. Germline V gene lookup returns CDR1 MNHNY and CDR2 SVGAGI (reference sequence). The CDR3 has 15 amino acids. With V trimmed by 5 bases and J by 4 bases, 9 bases remained unmatched. This CDR3 reads CASSPDGRGRETQYF. Here the CDR3 DNA reads TGTGCCAGCAGTCCTGATGGCAGGGGGCGAGAGACCCAGTACTTC.